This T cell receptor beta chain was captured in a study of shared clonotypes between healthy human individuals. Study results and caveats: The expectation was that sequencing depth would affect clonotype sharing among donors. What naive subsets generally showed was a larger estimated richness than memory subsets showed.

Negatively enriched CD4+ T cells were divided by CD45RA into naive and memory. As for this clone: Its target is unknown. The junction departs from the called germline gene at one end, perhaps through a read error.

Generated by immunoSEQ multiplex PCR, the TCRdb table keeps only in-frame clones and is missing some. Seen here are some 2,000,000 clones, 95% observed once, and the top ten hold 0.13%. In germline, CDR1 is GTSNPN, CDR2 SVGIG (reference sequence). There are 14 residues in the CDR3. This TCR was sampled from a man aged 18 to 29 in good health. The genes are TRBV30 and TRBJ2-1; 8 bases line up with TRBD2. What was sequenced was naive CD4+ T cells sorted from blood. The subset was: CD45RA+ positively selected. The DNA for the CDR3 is TGTGCCTGGTTACGGGGGGGCCGCGAGTGGGAGCTGTTCTTC. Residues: CAWLRGGREWELFF.